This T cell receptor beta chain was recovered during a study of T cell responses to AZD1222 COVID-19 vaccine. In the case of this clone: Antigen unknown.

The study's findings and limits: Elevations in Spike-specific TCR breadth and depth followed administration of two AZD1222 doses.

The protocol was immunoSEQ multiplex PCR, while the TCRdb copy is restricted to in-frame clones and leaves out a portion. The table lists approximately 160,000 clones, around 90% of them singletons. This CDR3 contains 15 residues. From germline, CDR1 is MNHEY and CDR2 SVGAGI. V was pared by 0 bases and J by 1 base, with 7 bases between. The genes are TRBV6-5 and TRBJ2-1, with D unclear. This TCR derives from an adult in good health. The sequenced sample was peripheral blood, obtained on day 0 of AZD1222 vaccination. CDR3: CASSYSSGSYNEQFF. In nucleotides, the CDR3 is TGTGCCAGCAGTTACTCGTCGGGTTCCTACAATGAGCAGTTCTTC.